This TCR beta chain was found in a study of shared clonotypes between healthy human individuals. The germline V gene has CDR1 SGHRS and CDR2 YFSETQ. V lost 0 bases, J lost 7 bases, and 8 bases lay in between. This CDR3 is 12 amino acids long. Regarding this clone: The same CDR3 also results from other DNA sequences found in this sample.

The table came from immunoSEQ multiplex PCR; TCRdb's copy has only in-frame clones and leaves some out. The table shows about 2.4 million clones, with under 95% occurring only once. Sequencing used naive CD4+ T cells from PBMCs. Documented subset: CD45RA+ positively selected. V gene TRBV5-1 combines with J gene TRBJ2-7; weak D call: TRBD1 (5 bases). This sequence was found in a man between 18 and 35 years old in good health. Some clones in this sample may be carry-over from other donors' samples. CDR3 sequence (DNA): TGCGCCAGCAGCTTGGAAGGGGTTGAGCAGTACTTC. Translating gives CASSLEGVEQYF.